This T cell receptor beta chain was obtained from a study of a mutant IDH1 vaccine in newly diagnosed glioma. Overall study context: Visit V12 was conducted at week 35 as the safety follow-up. Visit V13 came later, at week 47.

A note on this clone: Its antigen is unidentified.

As for time point: week 35, safety follow-up. Each vaccine dose was 300 ug of mutant IDH1 20-mer peptide, with topical imiquimod. Across weeks 1, 3, 5, 7, 11, 15, 19 and 23, patients received a vaccination each time, eight in all. Produced via immunoSEQ multiplex PCR; TCRdb's table is partial and in-frame only. The data contain tens of thousands of clones, roughly 68% of them seen just once; the ten biggest clones take up over 4%. The germline gives CDR1 SNHLY, CDR2 FYNNEI. The CDR3 has 14 amino acids. V was pared by 7 bases and J by 4 bases, with 9 bases of the junction left unmatched. This TCR came from a man in his forties or fifties with glioma. The source was PBMCs, collected from a glioma patient whose treatment included an IDH1 peptide vaccine. The chain joins TRBV2 to TRBJ1-1, with 7 bases lining up with TRBD1. CDR3 bases: TGTGCCAGCACGAAAGGGGGCGTCGGCACTGAAGCTTTCTTT. This codes for CASTKGGVGTEAFF.